One TCR beta chain is described in this entry. The data were taken from a study of radiation and T cells in renal cell carcinoma. Study details: Nephrectomy followed 15 Gy stereotactic body radiation by 4 weeks.

The CDR3 has 14 amino acids. Germline assignment: CDR1 SGHVS and CDR2 FNYEAQ. Trimming removed 3 bases from V and 0 bases from J; junction bases left unmatched: 2. Repertoires were generated with immunoSEQ multiplex PCR, while TCRdb's copy carries only in-frame clones and drops some. The sample yields approximately 94,000 clones, about four fifths seen once. The time point was: baseline pretreatment blood. Documented treatment: 15 Gy SBRT to primary tumor, nephrectomy 4 weeks later. The TCR originated in a man aged 55 to 69 with renal cell carcinoma. The rearrangement links TRBV7-6 to TRBJ2-7, with 7 bases aligning to TRBD2. The specimen comprised blood, sampled from a patient whose treatment included radiotherapy and nephrectomy. In DNA form, the CDR3 reads TGTGCCAGCAGCTTGAGGGACTACTCCTACGAGCAGTACTTC. Encoded protein: CASSLRDYSYEQYF.